The present T cell receptor beta chain was sequenced within a study of blood T cell repertoires in COVID-19. Assay: immunoSEQ multiplex PCR; the TCRdb copy retains only in-frame clones and omits some. The repertoire includes 150,000 or so clones, around 90% of them detected once, and 2% to 3% sits in the top ten. The ends lost 8 bases at V and 5 bases at J; junction bases unmatched: 5. This CDR3 is built from 14 residues. Germline lookup yields CDR1 SNHLY and CDR2 FYNNEI. The sequencing input was peripheral blood. The chain joins TRBV2 to TRBJ1-6; 8 bases are shared with TRBD1. This clonotype was obtained from a man younger than 35 with acute or convalescent COVID-19. The CDR3 DNA is TGTGCCAGCGGAATGGGACAGGATAATTCACCCCTCCACTTT. This sequence encodes CASGMGQDNSPLHF.